The following is a TCR beta chain sequence with its context. Its antigen is undetermined. The CDR3 is 13 residues long. Trimming removed 5 bases at V and 3 bases at J, with 14 bases between. Germline lookup yields CDR1 SQVTM and CDR2 ANQGSEA. TCRdb itself ran the 5' RACE reads through MiXCR, one entry per CDR3 protein. This table has 700,000 or so distinct CDR3 sequences, 8.6% appearing once. This sample was taken from a study of identical twins. Study outcomes and limitations: It was possible that invariant MAIT and iNKT cells partly confounded the zero-insertion analyses. Conclusions were based on cross-sectional statistical analysis, without following the same donors. Alpha sequences out of frame and shared by twins had excess low generation probability. Less excess twin sharing appeared in beta out-of-frame sequences.

This same sample was also part of a study on yellow fever vaccine responses in identical twins.

The sample comprised PBMCs. The sequence was collected from a woman between 18 and 30 years old in good health. V is TRBV29-1 and J is TRBJ2-7; D perhaps matches TRBD1 (6 bases). CDR3 region: CSVPGLGGYEQYF. The CDR3 DNA reads as TGCAGCGTTCCGGGCTTAGGGGGCTACGAGCAGTACTTC.